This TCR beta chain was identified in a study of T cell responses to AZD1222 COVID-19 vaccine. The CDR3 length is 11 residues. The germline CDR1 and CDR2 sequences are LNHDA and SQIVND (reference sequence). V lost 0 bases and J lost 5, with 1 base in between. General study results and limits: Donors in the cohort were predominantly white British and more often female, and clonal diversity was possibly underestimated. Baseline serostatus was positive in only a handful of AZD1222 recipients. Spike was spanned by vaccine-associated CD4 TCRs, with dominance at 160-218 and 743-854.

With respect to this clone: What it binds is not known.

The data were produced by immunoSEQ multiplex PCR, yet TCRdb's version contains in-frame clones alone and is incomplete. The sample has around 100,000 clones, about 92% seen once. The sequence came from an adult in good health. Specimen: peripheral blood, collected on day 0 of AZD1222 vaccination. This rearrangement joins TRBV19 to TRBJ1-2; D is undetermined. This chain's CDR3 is CASSIDYGYTF. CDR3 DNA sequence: TGTGCCAGTAGTATAGATTATGGCTACACCTTC.